One sample yielded the 5 T cell receptor beta chains listed below, sequenced in a study of PD-L1 blockade in urothelial cancer. The table came from immunoSEQ multiplex PCR; TCRdb's copy has only in-frame clones and leaves some out. Here the sample spans about 80,000 clones, roughly 90% being singletons. The sequenced sample was PBMCs, obtained around atezolizumab (anti-PD-L1) treatment. The receptors originated from a woman in her 70s with urothelial cancer.

This chain connects TRBV2 to TRBJ1-2, with TRBD1 identical over 7 bases. The V gene's germline CDR1 is SNHLY and CDR2 FYNNEI. The CDR3 is made up of 16 amino acids. V lost 3 bases and J lost 3; bases outside the gene matches: 10. CDR3 residues: CASSEGRAGGYYGYTF. CDR3 DNA sequence: TGTGCCAGCAGTGAGGGTCGGGCAGGGGGATACTATGGCTACACCTTC.

V usage is TRBV5-4 and J usage is TRBJ1-2, with TRBD1 as a possible D gene (5 bases). CDR3 length: 15 amino acids. V lost 4 bases and J 7 bases, leaving 20 bases between the germline ends. Looked up from germline, CDR1 is SGHNT and CDR2 is YYREEE (reference sequence). The CDR3 reads CASSPQGGLKVGYTF. DNA of the CDR3: TGTGCCAGCAGCCCCCAGGGCGGATTGAAGGTTGGCTACACCTTC. The full variable domain, completed using reference TRBV5-4 and TRBJ1-2, is ETGVTQSPTHLIKTRGQQVTLRCSSQSGHNTVSWYQQALGQGPQFIFQYYREEENGRGNFPPRFSGLQFPNYSSELNVNALELDDSALYLCASSPQGGLKVGYTFGSGTRLTVV.

The rearrangement uses TRBV30 and TRBJ1-2; D uncertain. CDR1 GTSNPN and CDR2 SVGIG come from the germline V gene (reference sequence). V was clipped by 0 bases and J by 5 bases, with 19 bases between them. The CDR3 length is 16 residues. CDR3 DNA sequence: TGTGCCTGGAGTGTACCATTCAGATCCACCTTATATGGCTACACCTTC. Translated, it gives CAWSVPFRSTLYGYTF.

V gene TRBV2 combines with J gene TRBJ2-7; 7 bases agree with TRBD1. Germline-derived CDR1 and CDR2 are SNHLY and FYNNEI. The CDR3 is 17 amino acids. V lost 7 bases to trimming and J lost 0 bases; unmatched junction nucleotides: 15. In nucleotides, the CDR3 is TGTGCCAGCATCGCAAAGGGCGGACAGGACTTCTCCTACGAGCAGTACTTC. Translating gives CASIAKGGQDFSYEQYF.

The chain links TRBV4-1 to TRBJ2-1, with TRBD2 matching 7 bases. The CDR3 loop spans 17 amino acids. Germline trimming cut 0 bases from V and 4 bases from J; bases unmatched to any gene: 9. Germline V gene lookup returns CDR1 MGHRA and CDR2 YSYEKL. The CDR3 DNA reads as TGCGCCAGCAGCCAAGATGGGGGGGTAGGTAATTACAATGAGCAGTTCTTC. This sequence encodes CASSQDGGVGNYNEQFF.